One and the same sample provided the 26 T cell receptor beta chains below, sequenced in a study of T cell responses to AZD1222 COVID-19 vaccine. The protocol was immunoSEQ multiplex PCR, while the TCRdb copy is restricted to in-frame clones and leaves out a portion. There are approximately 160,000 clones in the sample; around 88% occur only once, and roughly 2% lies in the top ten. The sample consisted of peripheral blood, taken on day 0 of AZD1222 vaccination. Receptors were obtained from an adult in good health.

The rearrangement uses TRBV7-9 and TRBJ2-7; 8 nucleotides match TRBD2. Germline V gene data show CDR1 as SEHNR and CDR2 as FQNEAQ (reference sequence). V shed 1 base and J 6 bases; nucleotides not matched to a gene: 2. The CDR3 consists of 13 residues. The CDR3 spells CASSLGLAGEQYF. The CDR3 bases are TGTGCCAGCAGCTTAGGTCTAGCGGGCGAGCAGTACTTC.

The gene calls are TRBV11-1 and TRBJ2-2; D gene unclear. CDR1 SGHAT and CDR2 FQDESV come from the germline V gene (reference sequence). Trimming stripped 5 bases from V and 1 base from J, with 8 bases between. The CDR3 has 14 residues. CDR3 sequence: CASSPRWNTGELFF. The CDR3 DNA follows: TGTGCCAGCAGCCCCCGGTGGAACACCGGGGAGCTGTTTTTT.

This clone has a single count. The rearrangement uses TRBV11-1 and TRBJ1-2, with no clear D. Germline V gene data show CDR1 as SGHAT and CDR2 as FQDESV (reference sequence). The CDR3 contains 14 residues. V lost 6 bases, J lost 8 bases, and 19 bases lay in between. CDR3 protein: CASSNAEARRGYTF. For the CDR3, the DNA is TGTGCCAGCAGTAATGCGGAGGCCAGACGGGGCTACACCTTC.

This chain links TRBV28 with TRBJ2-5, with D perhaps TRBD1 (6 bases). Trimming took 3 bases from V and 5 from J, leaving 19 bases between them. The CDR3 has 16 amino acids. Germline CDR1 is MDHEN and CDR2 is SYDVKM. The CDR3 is CASSFTLRDTAETQYF. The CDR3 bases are TGTGCCAGCAGTTTTACCCTCCGGGACACGGCGGAGACCCAGTACTTC.

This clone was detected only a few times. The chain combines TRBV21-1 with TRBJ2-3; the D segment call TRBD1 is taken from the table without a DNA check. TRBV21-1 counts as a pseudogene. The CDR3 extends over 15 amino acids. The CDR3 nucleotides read TGTGCCAGCTTTGAGCAGGGATGCGGCACAGATACGCAGTATTTT. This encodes CASFEQGCGTDTQYF.

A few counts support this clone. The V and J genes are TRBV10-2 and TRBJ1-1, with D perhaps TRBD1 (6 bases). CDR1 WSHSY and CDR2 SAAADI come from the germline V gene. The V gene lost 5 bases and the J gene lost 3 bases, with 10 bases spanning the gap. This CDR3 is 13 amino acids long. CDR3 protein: CASSRDTYTEAFF. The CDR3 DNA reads TGCGCCAGCAGTCGGGACACCTACACTGAAGCTTTCTTT.

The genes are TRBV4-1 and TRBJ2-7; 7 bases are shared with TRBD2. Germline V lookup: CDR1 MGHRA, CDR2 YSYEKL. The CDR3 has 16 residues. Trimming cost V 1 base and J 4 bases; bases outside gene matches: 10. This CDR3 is CASSQVEAGDGYEQYF. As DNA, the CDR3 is TGCGCCAGCAGCCAAGTGGAGGCGGGGGACGGGTACGAGCAGTACTTC.

CDR3 sequence: CASSLGWGRRNSPLHF. The CDR3 bases are TGTGCCAGTAGCCTGGGATGGGGGCGCCGAAATTCACCCCTCCACTTT. The J gene is TRBJ1-6, the V gene TRBV19; perhaps TRBD1 as D (6 bases). The CDR3 consists of 16 residues. The V end was cut by 6 bases, the J end by 7 bases, with 19 bases between. Germline CDR1 and CDR2: LNHDA and SQIVND (reference sequence).

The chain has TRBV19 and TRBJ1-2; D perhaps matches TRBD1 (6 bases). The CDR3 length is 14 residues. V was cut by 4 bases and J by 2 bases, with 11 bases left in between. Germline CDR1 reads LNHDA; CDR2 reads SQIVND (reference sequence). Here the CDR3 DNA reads TGTGCCAGTAGTAAGGACAGACAGAACTATGGCTACACCTTC. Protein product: CASSKDRQNYGYTF. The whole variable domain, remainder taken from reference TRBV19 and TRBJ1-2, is DGGITQSPKYLFRKEGQNVTLSCEQNLNHDAMYWYRQDPGQGLRLIYYSQIVNDFQKGDIAEGYSVSREKKESFPLTVTSAQKNPTAFYLCASSKDRQNYGYTFGSGTRLTVV.

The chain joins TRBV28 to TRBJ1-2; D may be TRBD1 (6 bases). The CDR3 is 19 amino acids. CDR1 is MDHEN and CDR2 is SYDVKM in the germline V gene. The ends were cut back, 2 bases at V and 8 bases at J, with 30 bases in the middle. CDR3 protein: CASSLPGATGIRLKRGYTF. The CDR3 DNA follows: TGTGCCAGCAGTTTACCGGGGGCGACGGGAATTCGCTTGAAGCGGGGCTACACCTTC.

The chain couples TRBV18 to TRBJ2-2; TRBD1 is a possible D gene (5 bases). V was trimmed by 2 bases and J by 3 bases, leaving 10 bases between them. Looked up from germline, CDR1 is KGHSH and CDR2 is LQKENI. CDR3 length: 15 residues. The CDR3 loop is CASSPFTQDTGELFF. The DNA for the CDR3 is TGTGCCAGCTCACCATTTACACAGGACACCGGGGAGCTGTTTTTT. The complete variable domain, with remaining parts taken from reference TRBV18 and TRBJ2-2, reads NAGVMQNPRHLVRRRGQEARLRCSPMKGHSHVYWYRQLPEEGLKFMVYLQKENIIDESGMPKERFSAEFPKEGPSILRIQQVVRGDSAAYFCASSPFTQDTGELFFGEGSRLTVL.

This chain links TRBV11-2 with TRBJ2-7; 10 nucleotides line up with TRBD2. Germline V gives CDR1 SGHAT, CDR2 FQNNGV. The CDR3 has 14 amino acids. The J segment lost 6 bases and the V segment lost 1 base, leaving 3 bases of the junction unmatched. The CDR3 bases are TGTGCCAGCAGCTTAGGTCTAGCGGGAGTCGAGCAGTACTTC. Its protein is CASSLGLAGVEQYF.

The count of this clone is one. This CDR3 is CASSVGAGDSGYTF. The CDR3, as DNA: TGTGCCAGCAGCGTAGGGGCAGGGGATAGTGGCTACACCTTC. The chain has TRBV9 and TRBJ1-2; weak D call: TRBD1 (6 bases). Germline lookup yields CDR1 SGDLS and CDR2 YYNGEE. V lost 0 bases and J lost 7, with 13 bases in between. The CDR3 is 14 amino acids.

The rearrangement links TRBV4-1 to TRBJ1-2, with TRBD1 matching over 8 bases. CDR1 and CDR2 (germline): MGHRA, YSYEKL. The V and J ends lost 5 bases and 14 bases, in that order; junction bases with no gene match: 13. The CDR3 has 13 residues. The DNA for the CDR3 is TGCGCCAGCAGCGGGGGACAGGACTCCCCACGGACCTTC. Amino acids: CASSGGQDSPRTF.

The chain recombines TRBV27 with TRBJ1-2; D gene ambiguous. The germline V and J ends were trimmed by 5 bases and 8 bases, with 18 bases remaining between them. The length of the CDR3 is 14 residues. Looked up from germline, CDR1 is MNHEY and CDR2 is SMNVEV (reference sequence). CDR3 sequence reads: CASSPRTLAGGYTF. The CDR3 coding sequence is TGTGCCAGCAGTCCACGGACCTTAGCGGGGGGCTACACCTTC.

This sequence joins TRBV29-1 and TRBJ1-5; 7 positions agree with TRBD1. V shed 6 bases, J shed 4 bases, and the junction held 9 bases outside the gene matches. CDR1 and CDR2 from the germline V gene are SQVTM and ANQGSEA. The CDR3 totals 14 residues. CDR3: CSVRGGSENQPQHF. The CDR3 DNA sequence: TGCAGCGTCAGGGGGGGGAGTGAAAATCAGCCCCAGCATTTT.

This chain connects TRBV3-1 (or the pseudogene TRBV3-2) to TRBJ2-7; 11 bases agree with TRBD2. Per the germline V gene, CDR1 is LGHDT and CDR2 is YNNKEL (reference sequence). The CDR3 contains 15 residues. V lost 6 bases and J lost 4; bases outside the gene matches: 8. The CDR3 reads CASRLTSGSRYEQYF. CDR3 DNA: TGTGCCAGCAGGCTAACTAGCGGGAGTCGTTACGAGCAGTACTTC.

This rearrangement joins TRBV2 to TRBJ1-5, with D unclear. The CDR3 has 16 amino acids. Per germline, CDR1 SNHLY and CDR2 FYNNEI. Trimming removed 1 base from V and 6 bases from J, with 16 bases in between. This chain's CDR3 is CASSEVHPGEGQPQHF. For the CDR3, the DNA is TGTGCCAGCAGTGAAGTTCACCCCGGGGAAGGTCAGCCCCAGCATTTT.

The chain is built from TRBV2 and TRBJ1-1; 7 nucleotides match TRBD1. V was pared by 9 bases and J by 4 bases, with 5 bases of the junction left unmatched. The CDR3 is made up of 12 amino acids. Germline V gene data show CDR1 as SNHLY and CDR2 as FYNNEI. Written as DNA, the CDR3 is TGTGCCAGACTGACAGGGACCACTGAAGCTTTCTTT. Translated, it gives CARLTGTTEAFF.

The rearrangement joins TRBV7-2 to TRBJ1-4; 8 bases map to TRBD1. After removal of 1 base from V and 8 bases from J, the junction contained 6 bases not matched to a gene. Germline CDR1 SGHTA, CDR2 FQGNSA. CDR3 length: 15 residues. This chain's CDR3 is CASSLGQGAWEKLFF. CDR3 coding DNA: TGTGCCAGCAGCTTAGGGCAGGGGGCTTGGGAAAAACTGTTTTTT.

CDR3 residues: CASSQEGGRNQPQHF. The CDR3 coding sequence is TGTGCCAGCAGCCAAGAGGGGGGGAGGAATCAGCCCCAGCATTTT. J is TRBJ1-5 and V is TRBV4-2, with D perhaps TRBD1 (5 bases). V shed 0 bases and J shed 4 bases, with 10 bases lying between them. Germline-derived CDR1 and CDR2 are LGHNA and YNFKEQ. The CDR3 is 15 residues long.

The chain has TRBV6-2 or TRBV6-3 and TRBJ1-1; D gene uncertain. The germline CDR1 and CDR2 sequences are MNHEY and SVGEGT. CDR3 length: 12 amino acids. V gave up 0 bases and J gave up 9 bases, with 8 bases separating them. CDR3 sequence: CASSYSKVQAFF. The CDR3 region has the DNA TGTGCCAGCAGTTACTCGAAGGTCCAAGCTTTCTTT.

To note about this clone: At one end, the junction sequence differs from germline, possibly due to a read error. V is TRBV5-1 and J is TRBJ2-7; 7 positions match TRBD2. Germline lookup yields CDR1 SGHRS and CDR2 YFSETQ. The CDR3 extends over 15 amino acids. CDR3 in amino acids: CASSPAGERVYEQYF. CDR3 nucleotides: TGCGCTAGCAGCCCGGCGGGGGAGCGGGTTTACGAGCAGTACTTC.

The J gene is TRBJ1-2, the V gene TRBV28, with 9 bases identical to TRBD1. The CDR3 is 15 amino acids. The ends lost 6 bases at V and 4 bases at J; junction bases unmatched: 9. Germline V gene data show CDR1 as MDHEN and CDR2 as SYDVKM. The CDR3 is CASRQTGGRFYGYTF. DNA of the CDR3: TGTGCCAGCAGGCAGACAGGGGGAAGATTCTATGGCTACACCTTC.

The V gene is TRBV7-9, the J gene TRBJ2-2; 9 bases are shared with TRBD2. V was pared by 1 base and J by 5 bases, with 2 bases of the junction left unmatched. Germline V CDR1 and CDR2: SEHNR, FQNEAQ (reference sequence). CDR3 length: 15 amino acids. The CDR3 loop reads CASSLGLAATGELFF. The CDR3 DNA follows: TGTGCCAGCAGCTTAGGACTAGCGGCAACCGGGGAGCTGTTTTTT.

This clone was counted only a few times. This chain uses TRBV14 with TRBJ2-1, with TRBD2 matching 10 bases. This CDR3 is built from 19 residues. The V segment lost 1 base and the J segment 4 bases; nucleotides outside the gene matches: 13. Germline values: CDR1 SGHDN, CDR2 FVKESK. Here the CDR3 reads CASSQGASGRFGDYNEQFF. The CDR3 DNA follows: TGTGCCAGCAGCCAAGGCGCTAGCGGGAGATTTGGGGATTACAATGAGCAGTTCTTC.